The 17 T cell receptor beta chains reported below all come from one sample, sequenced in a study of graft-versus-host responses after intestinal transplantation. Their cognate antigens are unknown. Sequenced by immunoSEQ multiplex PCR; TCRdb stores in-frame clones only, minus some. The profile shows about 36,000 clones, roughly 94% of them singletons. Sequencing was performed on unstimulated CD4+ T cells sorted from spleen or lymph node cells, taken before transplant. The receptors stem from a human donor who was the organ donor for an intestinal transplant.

The CDR3 reads CASSLVWGTDTQYF. Here the CDR3 DNA reads TGTGCCAGCAGCTTAGTTTGGGGCACAGATACGCAGTATTTT. The rearrangement uses TRBV11-2 and TRBJ2-3; no definite D call. This CDR3 comprises 14 residues. The germline V and J ends were trimmed by 1 base and 1 base, with 6 bases remaining between them. Germline lookup yields CDR1 SGHAT and CDR2 FQNNGV.

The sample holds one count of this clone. As DNA, the CDR3 is TGTGCCAGCAGCCAAGATCCGACAGGGGACTACGAGCAGTACTTC. The encoded protein is CASSQDPTGDYEQYF. V gene TRBV4-2 combines with J gene TRBJ2-7; 8 nucleotides agree with TRBD1. Unmatched junction bases numbered 4, after V lost 0 bases and J lost 3 bases. The germline V gene has CDR1 LGHNA and CDR2 YNFKEQ. The CDR3 has 15 amino acids.

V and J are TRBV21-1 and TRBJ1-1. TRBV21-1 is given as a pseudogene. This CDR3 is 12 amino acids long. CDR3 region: CASSPPALEAFF. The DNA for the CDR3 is TGTGCCAGCAGTCCCCCCGCCCTTGAAGCTTTCTTT.

CDR3 coding DNA: TGTGCCTGGAGTGTAAGTGCGGGTGAGCAGTTCTTC. Translating gives CAWSVSAGEQFF. This chain joins TRBV30 and TRBJ2-1; TRBD2 is a possible D gene (5 bases). This CDR3 comprises 12 residues. CDR1 GTSNPN and CDR2 SVGIG come from the germline V gene (reference sequence). V shed 0 bases and J shed 9 bases, with 9 bases lying between them.

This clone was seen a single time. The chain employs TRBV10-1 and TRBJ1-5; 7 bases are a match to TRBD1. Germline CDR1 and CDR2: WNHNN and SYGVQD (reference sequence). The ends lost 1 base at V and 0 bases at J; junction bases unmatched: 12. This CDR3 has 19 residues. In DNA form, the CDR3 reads TGCGCCAGCAGTGAGTGGAAACAGGGGTTCCGGGGTAGCAATCAGCCCCAGCATTTT. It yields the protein CASSEWKQGFRGSNQPQHF.

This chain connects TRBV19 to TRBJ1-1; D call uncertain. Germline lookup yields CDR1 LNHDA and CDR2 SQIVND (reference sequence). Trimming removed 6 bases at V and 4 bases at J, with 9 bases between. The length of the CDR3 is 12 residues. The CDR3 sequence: CASRVGSTEAFF. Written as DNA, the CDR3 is TGTGCCAGTAGGGTGGGGAGCACTGAAGCTTTCTTT. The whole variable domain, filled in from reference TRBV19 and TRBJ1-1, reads DGGITQSPKYLFRKEGQNVTLSCEQNLNHDAMYWYRQDPGQGLRLIYYSQIVNDFQKGDIAEGYSVSREKKESFPLTVTSAQKNPTAFYLCASRVGSTEAFFGQGTRLTVV.

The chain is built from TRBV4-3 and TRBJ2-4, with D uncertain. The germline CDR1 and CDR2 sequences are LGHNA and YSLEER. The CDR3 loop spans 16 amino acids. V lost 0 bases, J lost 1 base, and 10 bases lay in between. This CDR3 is CASSQDFRAAKNIQYF. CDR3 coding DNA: TGCGCCAGCAGCCAAGATTTTCGGGCGGCCAAAAACATTCAGTACTTC.

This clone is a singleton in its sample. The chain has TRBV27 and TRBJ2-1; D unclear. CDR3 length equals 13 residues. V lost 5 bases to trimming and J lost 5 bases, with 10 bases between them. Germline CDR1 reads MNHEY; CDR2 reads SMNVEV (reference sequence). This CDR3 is CASSRPLDNEQFF. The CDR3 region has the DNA TGTGCCAGCAGTAGACCCCTCGACAATGAGCAGTTCTTC.

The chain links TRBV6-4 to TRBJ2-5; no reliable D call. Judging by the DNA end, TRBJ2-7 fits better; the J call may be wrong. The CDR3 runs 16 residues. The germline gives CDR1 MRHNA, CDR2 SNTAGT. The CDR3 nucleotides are TGTGCCAGCATCAGGTGTCGCTGGGCGGTAACCTACGAGCAGTACTTC. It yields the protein CASIRCRWAVTYEQYF.

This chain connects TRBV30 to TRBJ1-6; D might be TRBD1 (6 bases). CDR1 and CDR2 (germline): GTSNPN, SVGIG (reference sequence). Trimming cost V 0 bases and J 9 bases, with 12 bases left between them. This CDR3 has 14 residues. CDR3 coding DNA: TGTGCCTGGAGTGTAACAGGGTGGGGTTCACCCCTCCACTTT. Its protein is CAWSVTGWGSPLHF.

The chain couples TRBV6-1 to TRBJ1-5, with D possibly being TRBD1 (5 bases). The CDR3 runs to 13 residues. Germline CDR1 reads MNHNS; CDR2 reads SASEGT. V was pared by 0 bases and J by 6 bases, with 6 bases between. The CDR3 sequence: CASSEAGRQPQHF. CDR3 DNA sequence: TGTGCCAGCAGTGAAGCGGGGCGTCAGCCCCAGCATTTT.

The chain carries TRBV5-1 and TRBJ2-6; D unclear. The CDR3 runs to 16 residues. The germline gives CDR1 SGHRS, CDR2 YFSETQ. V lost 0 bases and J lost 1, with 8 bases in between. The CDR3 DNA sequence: TGCGCCAGCAGCTTGGCCGGAAGGTCTGGGGCCAACGTCCTGACTTTC. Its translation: CASSLAGRSGANVLTF.

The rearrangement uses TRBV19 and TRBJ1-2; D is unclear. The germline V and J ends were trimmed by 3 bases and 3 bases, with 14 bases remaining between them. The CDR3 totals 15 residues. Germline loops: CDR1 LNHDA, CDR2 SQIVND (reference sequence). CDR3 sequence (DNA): TGTGCCAGTAGTATCAACCCCCGACTGTACTATGGCTACACCTTC. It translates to CASSINPRLYYGYTF.

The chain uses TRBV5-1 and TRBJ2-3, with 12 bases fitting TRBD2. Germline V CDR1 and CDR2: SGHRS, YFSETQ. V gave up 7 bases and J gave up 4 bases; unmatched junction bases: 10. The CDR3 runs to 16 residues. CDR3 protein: CASEPATSGGPDTQYF. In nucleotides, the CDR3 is TGCGCCAGCGAACCCGCGACTAGCGGGGGACCAGATACGCAGTATTTT.

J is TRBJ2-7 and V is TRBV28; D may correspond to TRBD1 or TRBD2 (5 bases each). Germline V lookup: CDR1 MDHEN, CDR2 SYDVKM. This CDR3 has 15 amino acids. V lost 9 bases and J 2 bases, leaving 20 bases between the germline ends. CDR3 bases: TGTGCCAGTACAGGTGGGGAATGGGGACCCTACGAGCAGTACTTC. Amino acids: CASTGGEWGPYEQYF. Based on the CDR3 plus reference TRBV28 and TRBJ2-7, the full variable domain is DVKVTQSSRYLVKRTGEKVFLECVQDMDHENMFWYRQDPGLGLRLIYFSYDVKMKEKGDIPEGYSVSREKKERFSLILESASTNQTSMYLCASTGGEWGPYEQYFGPGTRLTVT.

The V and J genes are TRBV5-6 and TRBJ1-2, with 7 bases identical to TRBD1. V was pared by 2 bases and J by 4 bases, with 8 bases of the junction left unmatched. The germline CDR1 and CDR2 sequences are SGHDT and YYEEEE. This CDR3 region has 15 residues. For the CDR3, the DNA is TGTGCCAGCAGCTTCAGGACAGGCAACGCCTATGGCTACACCTTC. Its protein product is CASSFRTGNAYGYTF.

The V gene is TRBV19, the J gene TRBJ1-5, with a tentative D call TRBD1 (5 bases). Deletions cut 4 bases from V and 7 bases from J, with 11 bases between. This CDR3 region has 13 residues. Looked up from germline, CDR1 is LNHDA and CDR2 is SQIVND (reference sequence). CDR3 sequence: CASSKDIRQPQHF. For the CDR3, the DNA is TGTGCCAGTAGTAAGGACATACGGCAGCCCCAGCATTTT.